Below, one T cell receptor (beta chain) is given with its context. With a far larger clone one base away, a read error is the likely cause. The sample belongs to a study of shared clonotypes between healthy human individuals. The assay was immunoSEQ multiplex PCR, and TCRdb's table has in-frame clones only and misses some. The profile shows around 500,000 clones, roughly 80% of them singletons. The germline V and J ends were trimmed by 1 base and 6 bases, with 13 bases remaining between them. The germline V gene has CDR1 MDHEN and CDR2 SYDVKM. The CDR3 runs to 16 residues. This chain uses TRBV28 with TRBJ2-6, with D possibly being TRBD2 (5 bases). What was sequenced was PBMCs. The TCR originated in a woman aged 40 to 50 in good health. Some clones in this sample may be carry-over from other donors' samples. CDR3 residues: CASSLLRDTEANVLTF. CDR3 nucleotides: TGTGCCAGCAGTTTATTACGGGATACTGAGGCCAACGTCCTGACTTTC.